The source of this TCR beta chain is a study of blood T cell repertoires in COVID-19. Study in general: The study drew acute and convalescent COVID-19 samples from the United States, Italy and Spain. PBMCs, B-cell-depleted T cells, or T cells were the source of the cDNA or gDNA that made up the material.

Under the authors' procedure: Counts of nucleated cells, estimated from reference gene primer amplification, were obtained. Sequencing was performed with immunoSEQ multiplex PCR; in TCRdb, only in-frame clones are kept and a portion is missing. The D gene and trimming were derived from the DNA, and the V and J assignments and clone size from that table. The sample holds about 190,000 clones, roughly 80% seen once. Germline lookup yields CDR1 LNHDA and CDR2 SQIVND (reference sequence). This CDR3 comprises 17 residues. V lost 0 bases to trimming and J lost 2 bases; unmatched junction nucleotides: 5. The material sequenced was peripheral blood. The receptor was derived from a woman aged 50 to 60 with acute or convalescent COVID-19. The chain combines TRBV19 with TRBJ2-1, with TRBD2 identical over 9 bases. Written as DNA, the CDR3 is TGTGCCAGTAGTATAGATAGCGGGGGCCAGACCTACAATGAGCAGTTCTTC. Protein sequence: CASSIDSGGQTYNEQFF.